One and the same sample provided the 32 T cell receptor beta chains below, sequenced in a study of radiation and T cells in renal cell carcinoma. Sequencing was performed with immunoSEQ multiplex PCR; in TCRdb, only in-frame clones are kept and a portion is missing. The sample includes 150,000 or so clones, 88% of them seen just once. The sample's time point: baseline pretreatment blood. The treatment was: 15 Gy SBRT to primary tumor, nephrectomy 4 weeks later. Sequences were derived from blood, sampled from a patient whose treatment included radiotherapy and nephrectomy. Source of these receptors: a woman aged 70 to 79 with renal cell carcinoma.

This clone was counted a single time. The V and J genes are TRBV6-5 and TRBJ2-1; D is ambiguous. Between the trimmed V and J ends, which lost 6 bases and 7 bases, there was a span of 10 bases. The CDR3 contains 12 residues. In germline, CDR1 is MNHEY, CDR2 SVGAGI. CDR3 sequence (DNA): TGTGCCAGCAGCAAAGATAGGAATGAGCAGTTCTTC. It codes for CASSKDRNEQFF.

This chain connects TRBV4-2 to TRBJ2-5; 14 bases map to TRBD2. V shed 2 bases, J shed 5 bases, and the junction held 1 base outside the gene matches. This CDR3 spans 15 amino acids. In germline, CDR1 is LGHNA, CDR2 YNFKEQ. CDR3 nucleotide sequence: TGTGCCAGCAGCCAATGGACTAGCGGGGGGGAGACCCAGTACTTC. Translating gives CASSQWTSGGETQYF.

The chain combines TRBV19 with TRBJ2-5; 10 nucleotides line up with TRBD2. This CDR3 comprises 15 residues. J lost 2 bases, V lost 7 bases, and 7 bases had no gene match. The germline V gene encodes CDR1 LNHDA and CDR2 SQIVND (reference sequence). The CDR3 sequence: CASTKGAGGQETQYF. CDR3 coding DNA: TGTGCCAGTACCAAAGGAGCGGGGGGGCAAGAGACCCAGTACTTC.

This chain links TRBV5-1 with TRBJ1-2, with 10 bases fitting TRBD1. The ends lost 3 bases at V and 7 bases at J; junction bases unmatched: 9. CDR3 length: 15 amino acids. Germline V gene lookup returns CDR1 SGHRS and CDR2 YFSETQ. The CDR3 DNA follows: TGCGCCAGCAGCTCCACCTGGACAGGGGGAGTTGGCTACACCTTC. This translates into CASSSTWTGGVGYTF.

V usage is TRBV7-9 and J usage is TRBJ2-1; possible D gene TRBD1, 5 bases. The CDR3 is 14 amino acids. Trimming stripped 1 base from V and 4 bases from J, with 8 bases between. CDR1 and CDR2 from the germline V gene are SEHNR and FQNEAQ (reference sequence). The CDR3 loop reads CASSLGQSYNEQFF. The CDR3 nucleotides read TGTGCCAGCAGCTTAGGACAGTCATACAATGAGCAGTTCTTC. The entire variable domain, with the rest obtained from reference TRBV7-9 and TRBJ2-1, is as follows: DTGVSQNPRHKITKRGQNVTFRCDPISEHNRLYWYRQTLGQGPEFLTYFQNEAQLEKSRLLSDRFSAERPKGSFSTLEIQRTEQGDSAMYLCASSLGQSYNEQFFGPGTRLTVL.

The gene calls are TRBV7-3 and TRBJ2-3; 8 bases line up with TRBD1. CDR3 length equals 15 residues. CDR1 and CDR2 (germline): SGHTA, FQGTGA. J lost 3 bases, V lost 1 base, and 3 bases had no gene match. The CDR3, as DNA: TGTGCCAGCAGCTTAAGGACAGGGACGACAGATACGCAGTATTTT. It translates to CASSLRTGTTDTQYF.

The genes are TRBV25-1 and TRBJ2-3; TRBD2 agrees at 7 bases. The trim removed 3 bases at V and 6 bases at J, leaving 3 bases unmatched. The CDR3 totals 13 residues. Per germline, CDR1 MGHDK and CDR2 SYGVNS. Here the CDR3 reads CASSEGGSDTQYF. The CDR3 region has the DNA TGTGCCAGCAGTGAGGGGGGGTCGGATACGCAGTATTTT.

V gene TRBV5-1 combines with J gene TRBJ2-3; D is uncertain. This CDR3 contains 15 residues. In germline, CDR1 is SGHRS, CDR2 YFSETQ. V lost 0 bases, J lost 5 bases, and 13 bases lay in between. The CDR3 DNA reads as TGCGCCAGCAGCTTGGAGGACCCCGTTAAAGATACGCAGTATTTT. Translating gives CASSLEDPVKDTQYF.

The count of this clone is one. The genes are TRBV4-1 and TRBJ2-5; TRBD2 agrees at 7 bases. Per the germline V gene, CDR1 is MGHRA and CDR2 is YSYEKL. V dropped 0 bases and J dropped 1; count of bases not matched to a gene: 8. The CDR3 is 17 amino acids. The CDR3 DNA is TGCGCCAGCAGCCAAGATGGAGCGGGGACGCTCCAAGAGACCCAGTACTTC. Its protein product is CASSQDGAGTLQETQYF.

The chain is built from TRBV7-5 and TRBJ2-7; the DNA was not used to check the table's D call, TRBD2. TRBV7-5 is assigned pseudogene status. The CDR3 spans 14 residues. The CDR3 bases are TGTGCCAGAAGCTTAGGGGCGGGGGCAGGCGAGCAGTACTTC. Translating it yields CARSLGAGAGEQYF.

This clone was found a few times. This chain uses TRBV25-1 with TRBJ1-1, with D unresolved. Trimming pared 2 bases from V and 5 bases from J, leaving 9 bases between. There are 13 residues in the CDR3. Germline-derived CDR1 and CDR2 are MGHDK and SYGVNS. In DNA, the CDR3 is TGTGCCAGCAGTGAAGTCGGGTGGACTGAAGCTTTCTTT. It specifies CASSEVGWTEAFF.

The chain is built from TRBV7-8 and TRBJ1-1; D is unclear. The length of the CDR3 is 14 residues. CDR1 and CDR2 (germline): SGHVS, FQNEAQ. Trimming pared 5 bases from V and 1 base from J, leaving 11 bases between. The CDR3 DNA reads TGTGCCAGCAGCCACTTGGACGGGAACACTGAAGCTTTCTTT. This codes for CASSHLDGNTEAFF. Using reference TRBV7-8 and TRBJ1-1 for the parts outside the CDR3, the full variable domain is GAGVSQSPRYKVAKRGQDVALRCDPISGHVSLFWYQQALGQGPEFLTYFQNEAQLDKSGLPSDRFFAERPEGSVSTLKIQRTQQEDSAVYLCASSHLDGNTEAFFGQGTRLTVV.

This rearrangement joins TRBV6-4 to TRBJ2-3; TRBD2 matches 9 bases. Germline CDR1 reads MRHNA; CDR2 reads SNTAGT. The CDR3 totals 15 residues. The V segment lost 4 bases and the J segment 2 bases; nucleotides outside the gene matches: 4. The CDR3 DNA is TGTGCCAGCAGTGCCAGCGGGGGGTTCACAGATACGCAGTATTTT. Translated, it gives CASSASGGFTDTQYF.

The chain couples TRBV27 to TRBJ1-6; D is unclear. The germline gives CDR1 MNHEY, CDR2 SMNVEV (reference sequence). The CDR3 contains 15 residues. With 3 bases removed from V and 5 bases from J, the gap between germline ends came to 11 bases. The CDR3 nucleotides read TGTGCCAGCAGTTTCTTAACGGTGCATAATTCACCCCTCCACTTT. This gives the protein CASSFLTVHNSPLHF.

The rearrangement uses TRBV28 and TRBJ2-1; 7 nucleotides line up with TRBD1. The ends lost 2 bases at V and 4 bases at J; junction bases unmatched: 8. The CDR3 consists of 16 residues. Looked up from germline, CDR1 is MDHEN and CDR2 is SYDVKM. DNA for the CDR3: TGTGCCAGCAGTTTAAAGGGGTCAGGGGGATACAATGAGCAGTTCTTC. As protein: CASSLKGSGGYNEQFF.

The chain has TRBV4-3 and TRBJ1-5; 8 bases align to TRBD1. The CDR3 contains 15 residues. Germline-derived CDR1 and CDR2 are LGHNA and YSLEER. Trimming removed 5 bases from V and 0 bases from J; junction bases left unmatched: 3. CDR3 amino acids: CASSKDRASNQPQHF. Here the CDR3 DNA reads TGCGCCAGCAGCAAGGACAGGGCTAGCAATCAGCCCCAGCATTTT.

CDR3 sequence reads: CASSKTPGQGSDSPLHF. For the CDR3, the DNA is TGCGCCAGCAGCAAAACCCCGGGACAGGGATCCGATTCACCCCTCCACTTT. The chain recombines TRBV5-1 with TRBJ1-6; TRBD1 matches at 9 bases. Trimming removed 4 bases from V and 8 bases from J; junction bases left unmatched: 13. The CDR3 runs 17 residues. The germline V gene encodes CDR1 SGHRS and CDR2 YFSETQ.

This chain connects TRBV19 to TRBJ2-5; D tentatively fits TRBD1 or TRBD2 (5 bases each). The length of the CDR3 is 13 residues. Germline CDR1 is LNHDA and CDR2 is SQIVND (reference sequence). The V end was cut by 9 bases, the J end by 4 bases, with 15 bases between. The CDR3 DNA reads TGTGCCAGCACCGGGGCCCGTGGAGAGACCCAGTACTTC. Translated, it gives CASTGARGETQYF.

The chain joins TRBV6-5 to TRBJ1-6, with 7 bases aligning to TRBD1. J lost 8 bases, V lost 6 bases, and 7 bases had no gene match. In germline, CDR1 is MNHEY, CDR2 SVGAGI. This CDR3 comprises 14 residues. Here the CDR3 DNA reads TGTGCCAGCAGCAGGACAGGTCGGGATTCACCCCTCCACTTT. As protein: CASSRTGRDSPLHF.

This clone appeared a single time. This chain links TRBV10-3 with TRBJ1-1; D is possibly TRBD1 (6 bases). Germline V gene sequence: CDR1 ENHRY, CDR2 SYGVKD. The V gene lost 0 bases and the J gene lost 1 base, with 12 bases spanning the gap. CDR3 length: 16 residues. The CDR3 DNA follows: TGTGCCATCAGTGAGTCTGGGGGCTGGAAGAACACTGAAGCTTTCTTT. Encoded protein: CAISESGGWKNTEAFF.

V gene TRBV7-3 combines with J gene TRBJ2-3; 8 bases line up with TRBD2. Germline V gene sequence: CDR1 SGHTA, CDR2 FQGTGA. CDR3 length: 16 residues. V was clipped by 5 bases and J by 3 bases; unmatched bases: 10. The CDR3 reads CASSTPTAGGTDTQYF. As DNA, the CDR3 is TGTGCCAGCAGCACCCCCACCGCGGGGGGTACAGATACGCAGTATTTT.

The rearrangement joins TRBV11-3 to TRBJ2-1; TRBD2 aligns across 7 bases. The germline gives CDR1 SGHNT, CDR2 YENEEA. The CDR3 is made up of 13 amino acids. The ends lost 3 bases at V and 7 bases at J; junction bases unmatched: 3. CDR3 DNA sequence: TGTGCCAGCAGCTTGGGCGGGGGAAATGAGCAGTTCTTC. It is translated as CASSLGGGNEQFF.

The chain recombines TRBV27 with TRBJ1-1; the D is unclear. Trimming cost V 3 bases and J 0 bases, with 11 bases left between them. Looked up from germline, CDR1 is MNHEY and CDR2 is SMNVEV (reference sequence). The CDR3 contains 15 residues. In DNA form, the CDR3 reads TGTGCCAGCAGTTTGGGATCAGAATTGAACACTGAAGCTTTCTTT. Translating gives CASSLGSELNTEAFF.

The chain joins TRBV6-6 to TRBJ1-6; perhaps TRBD1 as D (6 bases). V was trimmed by 5 bases and J by 6 bases, leaving 17 bases between them. CDR1 MNHNY and CDR2 SVGAGI come from the germline V gene (reference sequence). The length of the CDR3 is 16 residues. The CDR3 protein is CASSHTAGARNSPLHF. DNA for the CDR3: TGTGCCAGCAGTCATACCGCAGGGGCTCGTAATTCACCCCTCCACTTT.

The chain couples TRBV21-1 to TRBJ2-7; TRBD1 was called by the table and not checked on the DNA. TRBV21-1 counts as a pseudogene. The CDR3 runs 17 residues. CDR3 in DNA: TGTGCCAGCAGCAAAGCGTTTCCGGGACAGGGGTCCTACGAGCAGTACTTC. Its translation is CASSKAFPGQGSYEQYF.

The CDR3 here is CASSYSLVGGSPLHF. CDR3 bases: TGTGCCAGCAGTTACTCGTTGGTAGGAGGTTCACCCCTCCACTTT. The V gene is TRBV6-5, the J gene TRBJ1-6, with D unclear. The CDR3 sequence is 15 residues long. Trimming took off 0 bases at V and 9 bases at J, with 12 bases between the two ends. Germline-derived CDR1 and CDR2 are MNHEY and SVGAGI.

The chain carries TRBV30 and TRBJ1-2, with no clear D. There are 13 residues in the CDR3. Trimming left V 0 bases short and J 2 bases short, with 7 bases between. Germline V gives CDR1 GTSNPN, CDR2 SVGIG (reference sequence). The CDR3 sequence: CAWSVGQNYGYTF. The CDR3 DNA is TGTGCCTGGAGTGTCGGGCAGAACTATGGCTACACCTTC.

This chain joins TRBV9 and TRBJ1-3; D gene uncertain. Germline lookup yields CDR1 SGDLS and CDR2 YYNGEE. There are 11 residues in the CDR3. V lost 4 bases and J lost 7, with 6 bases in between. The CDR3 DNA sequence: TGTGCCAGCAGCTCTCCCAACACCATATATTTT. It yields the protein CASSSPNTIYF.

By share, this clone ranks as medium-sized. This chain joins TRBV7-9 and TRBJ2-7; weak D call: TRBD2 (6 bases). This CDR3 is 15 amino acids long. Germline V gives CDR1 SEHNR, CDR2 FQNEAQ (reference sequence). V was clipped by 5 bases and J by 6 bases, with 20 bases between them. The CDR3 sequence is CASSSPLRDRSEQYF. CDR3 bases: TGTGCCAGCAGCAGCCCCCTGCGGGACCGATCCGAGCAGTACTTC.

The rearrangement uses TRBV7-2 and TRBJ1-1; 7 bases fit TRBD1. The germline V gene encodes CDR1 SGHTA and CDR2 FQGNSA. The CDR3 sequence is 13 residues long. V lost 5 bases to trimming and J lost 9 bases; unmatched junction nucleotides: 9. Written as DNA, the CDR3 is TGTGCCAGCAGCCTCAGGGGGACAATAAAAGCTTTCTTT. This sequence encodes CASSLRGTIKAFF.

With regard to this clone: Different DNA sequences within this sample yield the same CDR3. J is TRBJ2-7 and V is TRBV7-9; D is uncertain. Germline CDR1 reads SEHNR; CDR2 reads FQNEAQ (reference sequence). The germline V and J ends were trimmed by 2 bases and 4 bases, with 6 bases remaining between them. The CDR3 has 12 amino acids. The chain's CDR3 is CASSLTSYEQYF. CDR3 DNA sequence: TGTGCCAGCAGCTTAACCAGTTACGAGCAGTACTTC.

This chain uses TRBV28 with TRBJ1-2; D unresolved. Germline lookup yields CDR1 MDHEN and CDR2 SYDVKM. V lost 7 bases and J lost 4, with 10 bases in between. The CDR3 loop spans 12 amino acids. CDR3 DNA sequence: TGTGCCAGCACCCCGGCGGGCTATGGCTACACCTTC. Translating gives CASTPAGYGYTF.